The 32 T cell receptor beta chains listed next were all sequenced from one sample in a study of high-grade serous ovarian cancer treatment subgroups. The tumor samples were collected prior to definitive surgery or chemotherapy. The data were produced by immunoSEQ multiplex PCR, yet TCRdb's version contains in-frame clones alone and is incomplete. This sample yields nearly 15,000 clones, of which about nine tenths are seen a single time; more than 6% belongs to the top ten. Material: tumor tissue. All receptors derive from a human donor with high-grade serous ovarian cancer.

The chain couples TRBV18 to TRBJ2-3; the D gene is possibly TRBD2 (5 bases). The germline V gene encodes CDR1 KGHSH and CDR2 LQKENI. This CDR3 spans 16 amino acids. With 0 bases removed from V and 4 bases from J, the gap between germline ends came to 14 bases. CDR3 region: CASSPPRKARADTQYF. Written as DNA, the CDR3 is TGTGCCAGCTCACCACCCCGGAAGGCGAGGGCAGATACGCAGTATTTT.

This chain joins TRBV6-6 and TRBJ1-5, with 10 nucleotides matching TRBD1. CDR3 length: 16 amino acids. Germline V gene data show CDR1 as MNHNY and CDR2 as SVGAGI (reference sequence). J was trimmed by 3 bases and V by 7 bases; bases with no gene match: 9. The CDR3 is CASMWGTGVDNQPQHF. DNA of the CDR3: TGTGCCAGCATGTGGGGGACAGGGGTGGACAATCAGCCCCAGCATTTT.

Only a few counts were recorded for this clone. This sequence joins TRBV7-2 and TRBJ2-7; 8 nucleotides agree with TRBD1. Germline-derived CDR1 and CDR2 are SGHTA and FQGNSA. The CDR3 consists of 15 residues. V lost 4 bases, J lost 4 bases, and 9 bases stayed unmatched. The CDR3 is CASSSKTGVGYEQYF. The CDR3 coding sequence is TGTGCCAGCAGCTCAAAGACAGGGGTGGGTTACGAGCAGTACTTC.

This clone was counted a single time. This CDR3 reads CASSQDYNRVDEQYF. CDR3 DNA sequence: TGCGCCAGCAGCCAAGACTACAACAGGGTCGACGAGCAGTACTTC. This chain links TRBV4-3 with TRBJ2-7; the D gene is possibly TRBD1 (6 bases). Trimming stripped 0 bases from V and 5 bases from J, with 14 bases between. This CDR3 has 15 amino acids. Germline CDR1 reads LGHNA; CDR2 reads YSLEER.

This chain connects TRBV7-2 to TRBJ2-3; 10 bases line up with TRBD2. The V segment lost 1 base and the J segment 3 bases; nucleotides outside the gene matches: 10. Germline V gene sequence: CDR1 SGHTA, CDR2 FQGNSA. The CDR3 has 18 amino acids. This CDR3 reads CASSLVQRGGGGTDTQYF. CDR3 bases: TGTGCCAGCAGCTTAGTCCAGCGGGGGGGCGGAGGGACAGATACGCAGTATTTT. Supplemented by reference TRBV7-2 and TRBJ2-3, the full variable domain reads GAGVSQSPSNKVTEKGKDVELRCDPISGHTALYWYRQSLGQGLEFLIYFQGNSAPDKSGLPSDRFSAERTGGSVSTLTIQRTQQEDSAVYLCASSLVQRGGGGTDTQYFGPGTRLTVL.

The genes are TRBV10-3 and TRBJ2-3, with D perhaps matching TRBD2 (5 bases). This CDR3 spans 14 amino acids. CDR1 is ENHRY and CDR2 is SYGVKD in the germline V gene. Trimming pared 3 bases from V and 2 bases from J, leaving 9 bases between. The CDR3 sequence is CAISDWGVTDTQYF. The CDR3 region has the DNA TGTGCCATCAGTGATTGGGGAGTCACAGATACGCAGTATTTT.

In DNA form, the CDR3 reads TGTGCCAGCAGTTTAATGGCTGGTTCACCCCTCCACTTT. Residues: CASSLMAGSPLHF. The chain recombines TRBV27 with TRBJ1-6; no reliable D call. This CDR3 contains 13 residues. Germline V lookup: CDR1 MNHEY, CDR2 SMNVEV (reference sequence). V shed 2 bases and J shed 9 bases, with 8 bases lying between them.

CDR3 loop: CASSPTGTGKNIQYF. Here the CDR3 DNA reads TGTGCCAGCAGTCCGACCGGGACGGGCAAAAACATTCAGTACTTC. The chain has TRBV6-6 and TRBJ2-4; D may correspond to TRBD1 or TRBD2 (5 bases each). This CDR3 spans 15 amino acids. Germline CDR1 MNHNY, CDR2 SVGAGI (reference sequence). Deletions cut 5 bases from V and 3 bases from J, with 14 bases between.

The rearrangement links TRBV5-1 to TRBJ2-1, with TRBD2 matching over 11 bases. The CDR3 runs to 14 residues. The V gene's germline CDR1 is SGHRS and CDR2 YFSETQ. J gave up 9 bases and V 2 bases, and 4 bases lay outside the gene matches. CDR3 sequence: CASSLIAGGFEQFF. Here the CDR3 DNA reads TGCGCCAGCAGCTTAATAGCGGGGGGGTTTGAGCAGTTCTTC.

The V gene is TRBV6-5, the J gene TRBJ1-2; tentative D call: TRBD1 (6 bases). V shed 8 bases and J shed 5 bases, with 15 bases lying between them. There are 13 residues in the CDR3. Germline-derived CDR1 and CDR2 are MNHEY and SVGAGI. The CDR3 sequence: CASALSGVYGYTF. DNA of the CDR3: TGTGCCAGCGCGCTATCAGGGGTTTATGGCTACACCTTC.

This sequence joins TRBV27 and TRBJ1-6; the D is unclear. The CDR3 loop spans 14 amino acids. V was pared by 3 bases and J by 4 bases, with 7 bases between. Germline V CDR1 and CDR2: MNHEY, SMNVEV (reference sequence). In DNA, the CDR3 is TGTGCCAGCAGTTTGTGGGTTTATAATTCACCCCTCCACTTT. As protein: CASSLWVYNSPLHF.

The J gene is TRBJ1-5, the V gene TRBV5-1, with D uncertain. The germline V gene encodes CDR1 SGHRS and CDR2 YFSETQ. The CDR3 spans 14 residues. The V end was cut by 0 bases, the J end by 5 bases, with 9 bases between. The DNA of the CDR3 is TGCGCCAGCAGCTTGGGGCACGGATATCAGCCCCAGCATTTT. This encodes CASSLGHGYQPQHF.

The chain links TRBV9 to TRBJ2-2; 8 bases match TRBD1. CDR3 length: 15 amino acids. Germline loops: CDR1 SGDLS, CDR2 YYNGEE. The V gene end was trimmed by 3 bases and the J gene end by 4 bases; junction bases not matched to a gene: 5. CDR3 protein: CASSDRGSITGELFF. In nucleotides, the CDR3 is TGTGCCAGCAGCGACAGGGGGTCAATCACCGGGGAGCTGTTTTTT. Complete variable domain (other parts from reference TRBV9 and TRBJ2-2): DSGVTQTPKHLITATGQRVTLRCSPRSGDLSVYWYQQSLDQGLQFLIQYYNGEERAKGNILERFSAQQFPDLHSELNLSSLELGDSALYFCASSDRGSITGELFFGEGSRLTVL.

The J gene is TRBJ1-4, the V gene TRBV2, with a possible D match to TRBD1 (6 bases). The CDR3 consists of 19 residues. Between the trimmed V and J ends, which lost 0 bases and 2 bases, there was a span of 19 bases. CDR1 is SNHLY and CDR2 is FYNNEI in the germline V gene. The CDR3 DNA follows: TGTGCCAGCAGTGAAGCAGCCCTCTGGCAGGGGTCGACTAATGAAAAACTGTTTTTT. Translating it yields CASSEAALWQGSTNEKLFF.

The J gene is TRBJ1-2, the V gene TRBV11-2; 7 bases fit TRBD1. Germline CDR1 and CDR2: SGHAT and FQNNGV. V trimming: 1 base; J trimming: 8 bases; junction bases outside the gene matches: 7. This CDR3 is built from 14 residues. The CDR3 here is CASSLGQGLVGYTF. The CDR3 region has the DNA TGTGCCAGCAGCTTAGGACAGGGATTAGTCGGCTACACCTTC.

There are a few counts of this clone. The V gene is TRBV21-1, the J gene TRBJ1-3. TRBV21-1 is a pseudogene. The CDR3 runs to 18 residues. CDR3 protein: CASSQTLTNLRSGNTIYF. The CDR3 DNA sequence: TGTGCCAGCAGCCAAACCCTAACCAACCTCCGCTCTGGAAACACCATATATTTT.

This sequence joins TRBV7-3 and TRBJ1-1, with D perhaps TRBD1 (5 bases). Germline CDR1 is SGHTA and CDR2 is FQGTGA. The CDR3 contains 14 residues. Trimming shortened V by 2 bases and J by 3 bases, and 10 bases separated the two germline ends. The CDR3 DNA is TGTGCCAGCAGCTTATTGGGGGAGGACACTGAAGCTTTCTTT. This sequence encodes CASSLLGEDTEAFF.

Judged by abundance, this clone is medium-sized (0.01 to 0.1%). CDR3 region: CASSQDVSNSGNTIYF. For the CDR3, the DNA is TGCGCCAGCAGCCAAGATGTCAGCAACTCTGGAAACACCATATATTTT. The J gene is TRBJ1-3, the V gene TRBV4-1; D is uncertain. V was clipped by 0 bases and J by 0 bases, with 9 bases between them. This CDR3 comprises 16 residues. Germline CDR1 reads MGHRA; CDR2 reads YSYEKL.

The chain has TRBV18 and TRBJ1-2; no reliable D call. This CDR3 comprises 15 residues. Trimming removed 3 bases at V and 1 base at J, with 12 bases between. CDR1 and CDR2 (germline): KGHSH, LQKENI. The CDR3 is CASSPNPANNYGYTF. In DNA form, the CDR3 reads TGTGCCAGCTCACCTAATCCAGCAAATAACTATGGCTACACCTTC.

The chain joins TRBV28 to TRBJ1-1; D ambiguous. The CDR3 loop spans 14 amino acids. Germline lookup yields CDR1 MDHEN and CDR2 SYDVKM. Trimming took 2 bases from V and 4 from J, leaving 11 bases between them. The CDR3 nucleotides are TGTGCCAGCAGTTTACCGCGTGGGGTCACTGAAGCTTTCTTT. Its translation: CASSLPRGVTEAFF.

The chain has TRBV7-9 and TRBJ2-7; D may be TRBD1 or TRBD2 (5 bases each). The germline V gene has CDR1 SEHNR and CDR2 FQNEAQ (reference sequence). The V and J ends lost 8 bases and 6 bases respectively, with 29 bases between them. The CDR3 spans 17 residues. This CDR3 is CASGYRGPSGSNGEQYF. CDR3 in DNA: TGTGCCAGCGGATACCGGGGACCGTCGGGTTCCAACGGCGAGCAGTACTTC.

About this clone: The junction differs from germline at one of its ends, possibly a read error. The chain employs TRBV5-1 and TRBJ1-1; 9 bases align to TRBD1. This CDR3 comprises 13 residues. The germline V gene has CDR1 SGHRS and CDR2 YFSETQ. CDR3 amino acids: CASKTGGNTGAFF. The CDR3 DNA follows: TGCGCCAGCAAGACAGGGGGGAACACTGGAGCTTTCTTT.

The chain joins TRBV21-1 to TRBJ1-5; the listed D gene, TRBD1, was not tested against the DNA. TRBV21-1 is an annotated pseudogene. The CDR3 is made up of 14 amino acids. As DNA, the CDR3 is TGTGCCAGCAGCAAAGGGACAGATTATCAGCCCCAGCATTTT. Translated: CASSKGTDYQPQHF.

This sequence joins TRBV27 and TRBJ2-7; D uncertain. The CDR3 is made up of 11 amino acids. V was cut by 4 bases and J by 3 bases, with 4 bases left in between. Germline V lookup: CDR1 MNHEY, CDR2 SMNVEV (reference sequence). In nucleotides, the CDR3 is TGTGCCAGCAGTTCCCTCTACGAGCAGTACTTC. Translating gives CASSSLYEQYF.

The chain carries TRBV4-1 and TRBJ2-1; TRBD1 might be the D (5 bases). The V gene's germline CDR1 is MGHRA and CDR2 YSYEKL. The V end lost 5 bases, the J end lost 7 bases, and 24 bases lay between the germline ends. The CDR3 loop spans 17 amino acids. CDR3 nucleotide sequence: TGCGCCAGCAGCGATGAGATGGGGCGTCCAGGTTTGAATGAGCAGTTCTTC. It yields the protein CASSDEMGRPGLNEQFF.

The chain recombines TRBV25-1 with TRBJ1-6; D is perhaps TRBD1 (5 bases). From germline, CDR1 is MGHDK and CDR2 SYGVNS. V lost 3 bases and J 9 bases, leaving 15 bases between the germline ends. This CDR3 is built from 15 residues. The CDR3 nucleotides are TGTGCCAGCAGTGAGGGCTTAGGGGTAAGTTCACCCCTCCACTTT. Translation: CASSEGLGVSSPLHF.

A single count supports this clone. The chain uses TRBV6-6 and TRBJ2-3; 7 bases match TRBD1. Germline loops: CDR1 MNHNY, CDR2 SVGAGI (reference sequence). This CDR3 has 16 amino acids. After removal of 0 bases from V and 5 bases from J, the junction contained 8 bases not matched to a gene. In nucleotides, the CDR3 is TGTGCCAGCAGTTACTCTGGACAGGAACCGGGAGATACGCAGTATTTT. It yields the protein CASSYSGQEPGDTQYF.

The chain combines TRBV2 with TRBJ2-3, with TRBD2 matching over 10 bases. The CDR3 has 15 residues. V lost 7 bases and J lost 1; bases outside the gene matches: 5. Germline CDR1 reads SNHLY; CDR2 reads FYNNEI. The CDR3 reads CASIRLAGGTDTQYF. The CDR3 DNA reads as TGTGCCAGCATCAGGCTAGCGGGGGGCACAGATACGCAGTATTTT.

This chain links TRBV11-2 with TRBJ1-2; D unclear. Trimming removed 4 bases at V and 8 bases at J, with 14 bases between. CDR1 is SGHAT, CDR2 FQNNGV, per germline. This CDR3 contains 13 residues. The chain's CDR3 is CASSSRAGGGYTF. CDR3 coding DNA: TGTGCCAGCAGCTCGAGAGCAGGCGGAGGCTACACCTTC.

This chain connects TRBV5-1 to TRBJ2-5; maybe TRBD1 (6 bases). V was shortened by 0 bases and J by 5 bases, with 11 bases between the two germline ends. CDR3 size: 14 residues. Germline V gene sequence: CDR1 SGHRS, CDR2 YFSETQ. DNA for the CDR3: TGCGCCAGCAGCTTGGATACAGGGCGGGAGACCCAGTACTTC. It codes for CASSLDTGRETQYF.

The chain carries TRBV7-6 and TRBJ2-5; D not certain. Germline loops: CDR1 SGHVS, CDR2 FNYEAQ. This CDR3 is 14 amino acids long. Trimming took off 5 bases at V and 2 bases at J, with 12 bases between the two ends. CDR3 loop: CASSRSWGQETQYF. DNA of the CDR3: TGTGCCAGCAGCCGTTCGTGGGGACAAGAGACCCAGTACTTC.

V and J are TRBV30 and TRBJ2-1; 8 bases line up with TRBD2. V lost 0 bases and J lost 6; bases outside the gene matches: 10. Germline V CDR1 and CDR2: GTSNPN, SVGIG (reference sequence). The CDR3 spans 16 residues. CDR3 bases: TGTGCCTGGAGTGTAATAGGCGGGGGGCCGCCCAATGAGCAGTTCTTC. It encodes CAWSVIGGGPPNEQFF. Based on the CDR3 plus reference TRBV30 and TRBJ2-1, the full variable domain is SQTIHQWPATLVQPVGSPLSLECTVEGTSNPNLYWYRQAAGRGLQLLFYSVGIGQISSEVPQNLSASRPQDRQFILSSKKLLLSDSGFYLCAWSVIGGGPPNEQFFGPGTRLTVL.